Below, one TCR beta chain is given with its context. Its antigen remains unknown. The same CDR3 is also encoded by other DNA sequences in this sample. CDR3 length equals 14 residues. V shed 5 bases and J shed 4 bases, with 14 bases lying between them. Germline V CDR1 and CDR2: SGHTA, FQGNSA. This specimen comes from a study of beta chain features in type 1 diabetes. The wider study: Sorted cells examined across all samples numbered around 110,000,000. Study-wide results and limits: Comparison showed that naive, central memory and Treg TCRB repertoires appeared more similar among patients than among healthy donors.

Expressed TCRB transcripts were sequenced, since all the RNA that had been isolated was reverse transcribed. Reads from naive, central memory and regulatory T cell samples averaged roughly 3.6 million. Generated by immunoSEQ multiplex PCR, the TCRdb table keeps only in-frame clones and is missing some. Among roughly 370,000 clones listed, approximately 14% were seen once. This sequence was found in a man in his thirties or forties in good health. The chain links TRBV7-2 to TRBJ1-2; no firm D call. The source material was naive CD4+ T cells from blood. The CDR3 region is CASSLSAGSYGYTF. For the CDR3, the DNA is TGTGCCAGCAGCCTCTCGGCAGGAAGCTATGGCTACACCTTC. The variable domain in full, completed from reference TRBV7-2 and TRBJ1-2, reads GAGVSQSPSNKVTEKGKDVELRCDPISGHTALYWYRQSLGQGLEFLIYFQGNSAPDKSGLPSDRFSAERTGGSVSTLTIQRTQQEDSAVYLCASSLSAGSYGYTFGSGTRLTVV.